This T cell receptor (beta chain) was sequenced for a study of blood T cell repertoires in COVID-19. Study-level information: The origin of the acute and convalescent COVID-19 samples was the United States, Italy and Spain. PBMCs, B-cell-depleted T cells, or T cells were the source of the cDNA or gDNA that made up the material.

The sample holds one count of this clone. Per the original methods: Reference gene primer amplification yielded estimated nucleated cell counts. Profiling relied on immunoSEQ multiplex PCR, and the TCRdb table lists in-frame clones only, not all of them. Clone size and the V and J calls come from that table; the DNA yielded D and trimming. The table has roughly 53,000 clones, roughly 76% seen once. This CDR3 contains 11 residues. Germline values: CDR1 SQVTM, CDR2 ANQGSEA. Deletions cut 7 bases from V and 5 bases from J, with 11 bases between. Material for sequencing was peripheral blood. The chain couples TRBV29-1 to TRBJ2-5; D is uncertain. The TCR sequence derives from a man in his fifties or sixties with active or convalescent COVID-19. This CDR3 reads CSAPFPETQYF. As DNA, the CDR3 is TGCAGCGCTCCGTTCCCGGAGACCCAGTACTTC.